A single sample is the source of the 31 T cell receptor beta chains below, sequenced in a study of T-cell reconstitution after alpha-beta-depleted transplantation in children (dated by TCRdb to the mid-2010s). Libraries were made using PCR. For sequencing, an Illumina HiSeq 2500 was employed. TCR library preparation used molecular barcoding, with unique molecular identifiers applied to normalize quantification of the TCRbeta repertoire. TCRdb passed the public sequencing reads through fastp at Q25 and MiXCR, retaining productive beta sequences. Every distinct CDR3 protein forms one entry, paired with its most common genes and DNA. The sample data list 670,000 or so distinct CDR3 sequences, and under 15% of these were observed just once. Clones ranked in the top ten supply 0.79% of the sample. Taken with the paper, the label for treatment or condition translates to: allogeneic hematopoietic cell transplantation with graft depleted of TCRalphabeta T cells and CD19 B cells.

The sample consisted of PBMCs, taken before TCRalphabeta/CD19-depleted stem cell transplant. These receptor sequences come from a girl aged 2 to 9 with congenital amegakaryocytic thrombocytopenia, due to receive a stem cell transplant.

This clonotype was seen ten or more times. The genes are TRBV20-1 and TRBJ2-7; D possibly corresponds to TRBD2 (5 bases). CDR1 is DFQATT, CDR2 SNEGSKA, per germline (reference sequence). CDR3 length: 14 amino acids. V was pared by 6 bases and J by 4 bases, with 19 bases between. The CDR3 is CSASMSWRGYEQYF. The CDR3 DNA is TGCAGTGCGTCAATGAGCTGGCGCGGGTACGAGCAGTACTTC.

This clonotype was detected a few times. CDR3: CASKVGGGYEQYF. The DNA for the CDR3 is TGTGCCAGTAAGGTCGGCGGTGGGTACGAGCAGTACTTC. V usage is TRBV15 and J usage is TRBJ2-7; D not certain. The CDR3 runs 13 residues. CDR1 LNHNV and CDR2 YYDKDF come from the germline V gene (reference sequence). Trimming removed 10 bases at V and 4 bases at J, with 17 bases between.

This clonotype was seen at least ten times. The chain couples TRBV20-1 to TRBJ2-3, with D unclear. Germline lookup yields CDR1 DFQATT and CDR2 SNEGSKA (reference sequence). This CDR3 comprises 13 residues. Trimming cost V 3 bases and J 2 bases, with 9 bases left between them. CDR3 protein: CSASQSSTDTQYF. The CDR3 DNA sequence: TGCAGTGCTAGCCAGAGTTCCACAGATACGCAGTATTTT.

This clonotype was recorded many times. This sequence joins TRBV29-1 and TRBJ1-2; D not resolved. The CDR3 loop spans 12 amino acids. V was trimmed by 1 base and J by 4 bases, leaving 7 bases between them. From germline, CDR1 is SQVTM and CDR2 ANQGSEA. As DNA, the CDR3 is TGCAGCGTTGAAGGGGTTTCCTATGGCTACACCTTC. This translates into CSVEGVSYGYTF.

The chain couples TRBV7-9 to TRBJ2-1; no clear D gene. The CDR3 is 13 residues long. V was cut by 6 bases and J by 8 bases, with 14 bases left in between. In germline, CDR1 is SEHNR, CDR2 FQNEAQ (reference sequence). CDR3 DNA: TGTGCCAGCAGTCCATCCCATGGTGATGAGCAGTTCTTC. Encoded protein: CASSPSHGDEQFF.

This clonotype was detected many times. Here the CDR3 DNA reads TGTGCCAGCAGAGAAGGGGGACCCTATGGCTACACCTTC. It translates to CASREGGPYGYTF. The rearrangement joins TRBV12-3 or TRBV12-4 to TRBJ1-2, with a tentative D call TRBD1 (6 bases). The CDR3 is 13 residues long. V shed 6 bases and J shed 4 bases, with 12 bases lying between them.

With respect to this clonotype: The CDR3 end shows no conserved phenylalanine or tryptophan, and so a read error is likely. V gene TRBV4-1 combines with J gene TRBJ2-1; TRBD2 might be the D (5 bases). Trimming left V 0 bases short and J 3 bases short, with 15 bases between. Germline CDR1 is MGHRA and CDR2 is YSYEKL. The CDR3 has 17 amino acids. CDR3 bases: TGCGCCAGCAGCCAAGATCGAGCGGCTAGCTACTACAATGAGCAGTTCCTC. This sequence encodes CASSQDRAASYYNEQFL.

This clonotype was counted between two and nine times. V usage is TRBV27 and J usage is TRBJ2-7, with 8 nucleotides matching TRBD1. CDR3 length equals 17 residues. Germline values: CDR1 MNHEY, CDR2 SMNVEV (reference sequence). V lost 2 bases to trimming and J lost 0 bases; unmatched junction nucleotides: 9. CDR3 coding DNA: TGTGCCAGCAGTTTAGTGCTTCCAGGGGGCGGCTCCTACGAGCAGTACTTC. Translated: CASSLVLPGGGSYEQYF.

The CDR3 sequence is CSAMSGQGYNEQFF. CDR3 sequence (DNA): TGCAGTGCTATGTCAGGACAGGGGTACAATGAGCAGTTCTTC. The V gene is TRBV20-1, the J gene TRBJ2-1; 9 positions agree with TRBD1. The germline CDR1 and CDR2 sequences are DFQATT and SNEGSKA (reference sequence). Germline trimming cut 4 bases from V and 4 bases from J; bases unmatched to any gene: 5. This CDR3 contains 14 residues.

This clonotype was observed a few times. The V gene is TRBV20-1, the J gene TRBJ2-5; D is possibly TRBD1 or TRBD2 (5 bases each). This CDR3 has 14 amino acids. Germline CDR1 reads DFQATT; CDR2 reads SNEGSKA (reference sequence). V lost 6 bases to trimming and J lost 6 bases, with 20 bases between them. CDR3 residues: CSATPLRWGKTQYF. The CDR3 nucleotides read TGCAGTGCCACCCCGTTGCGGTGGGGGAAGACCCAGTACTTC.

J is TRBJ2-7 and V is TRBV2; tentative D call: TRBD1 (6 bases). This CDR3 is 15 amino acids long. Between the trimmed V and J ends, which lost 3 bases and 5 bases, there was a span of 17 bases. The germline gives CDR1 SNHLY, CDR2 FYNNEI. Here the CDR3 reads CASSEGPLGQNEQYF. In DNA, the CDR3 is TGTGCCAGCAGTGAGGGACCCCTCGGACAGAACGAGCAGTACTTC. Full variable domain (missing parts from reference TRBV2 and TRBJ2-7): EPEVTQTPSHQVTQMGQEVILRCVPISNHLYFYWYRQILGQKVEFLVSFYNNEISEKSEIFDDQFSVERPDGSNFTLKIRSTKLEDSAMYFCASSEGPLGQNEQYFGPGTRLTVT.

The table lists this clonotype with a few counts. The J gene is TRBJ2-3, the V gene TRBV20-1; D tentatively fits TRBD1 or TRBD2 (5 bases each). V lost 3 bases and J lost 3, with 22 bases in between. The germline CDR1 and CDR2 sequences are DFQATT and SNEGSKA (reference sequence). The CDR3 has 17 residues. The CDR3 nucleotides are TGCAGTGCTAGGGTCTCGGGACGTCTTTCTACTACAGATACGCAGTATTTT. Amino acid sequence: CSARVSGRLSTTDTQYF.

This clonotype showed up just a few times. V usage is TRBV12-3 or TRBV12-4 and J usage is TRBJ2-1; D perhaps matches TRBD2 (6 bases). Between the trimmed V and J ends, which lost 3 bases and 0 bases, there was a span of 9 bases. The CDR3 totals 15 residues. The CDR3 spells CASSLEGPSYNEQFF. CDR3 sequence (DNA): TGTGCCAGCAGTTTGGAGGGCCCCTCCTACAATGAGCAGTTCTTC.

This clonotype was seen ten or more times. The J gene is TRBJ2-7, the V gene TRBV6-5; D may be TRBD2 (6 bases). Germline CDR1 MNHEY, CDR2 SVGAGI. The CDR3 is 14 residues long. V lost 4 bases, J lost 3 bases, and 13 bases lay in between. The CDR3 nucleotides are TGTGCCAGCAGTTGGAGGGGATCCTACTACGAGCAGTACTTC. This codes for CASSWRGSYYEQYF.

Of note for this clonotype: It may be a read error: a sequence one base away is much more abundant. The CDR3 nucleotides are TGCGCCAGCAGCCCCCCCGGGACAGGGGTATACAATGACCAGTTCTTC. It translates to CASSPPGTGVYNDQFF. The gene calls are TRBV5-1 and TRBJ2-1, with 10 bases aligning to TRBD1. CDR3 length equals 16 residues. Germline V gives CDR1 SGHRS, CDR2 YFSETQ.

This clonotype was counted between two and nine times. The gene calls are TRBV5-8 and TRBJ2-1, with 9 positions matching TRBD1. Germline trimming cut 4 bases from V and 6 bases from J; bases unmatched to any gene: 8. This CDR3 contains 15 residues. Germline lookup yields CDR1 SGHTS and CDR2 YDEGEE. The CDR3 loop reads CASSVGTGRPNEQFF. The DNA of the CDR3 is TGTGCCAGCAGCGTCGGGACAGGGAGGCCCAATGAGCAGTTCTTC.

The gene calls are TRBV6-6 and TRBJ1-1; no clear D. Trimming left V 6 bases short and J 8 bases short, with 10 bases between. This CDR3 comprises 11 residues. Germline CDR1 is MNHNY and CDR2 is SVGAGI (reference sequence). The CDR3 bases are TGTGCCAGCAGCCCCCCGGACGAAGCTTTCTTT. Residues: CASSPPDEAFF.

This clonotype was picked up a small number of times. The rearrangement uses TRBV7-7 and TRBJ2-7, with D possibly TRBD1 on 6 matching bases. Trimming cost V 1 base and J 3 bases, with 13 bases left between them. The CDR3 covers 15 residues. Germline V gene sequence: CDR1 SSHAT, CDR2 FNYEAQ (reference sequence). CDR3 in DNA: TGTGCCAGCAGCTTAGAGGCAGGGGAGTACTACGAGCAGTACTTC. It specifies CASSLEAGEYYEQYF.

This clonotype was seen only a few times. The V and J genes are TRBV27 and TRBJ2-2; no firm D call. Per the germline V gene, CDR1 is MNHEY and CDR2 is SMNVEV (reference sequence). Between the trimmed V and J ends, which lost 7 bases and 2 bases, there was a span of 11 bases. This CDR3 is 14 amino acids long. CDR3 bases: TGTGCCAGCAAAACGGTTACAAACACCGGGGAGCTGTTTTTT. Protein sequence: CASKTVTNTGELFF.

This clonotype appeared a single time. This may be a read error, as it is one base from a much larger clone. The chain couples TRBV7-6 to TRBJ2-7; the D gene could be TRBD1 or TRBD2 (5 bases each). The CDR3 has 14 amino acids. V was cut by 3 bases and J by 2 bases, with 11 bases left in between. CDR1 and CDR2 (germline): SGHVS, FNYEAQ. In DNA form, the CDR3 reads TGTGCCAGCAGCTTTGGGACGGACCCCTACGAGCAGTACTTC. Translated: CASSFGTDPYEQYF.

In its sample, this clonotype was seen many times. The chain links TRBV11-2 to TRBJ2-7; D possibly corresponds to TRBD2 (5 bases). Germline lookup yields CDR1 SGHAT and CDR2 FQNNGV. Trimming left V 1 base short and J 5 bases short, with 18 bases between. This CDR3 contains 16 residues. The CDR3, as DNA: TGTGCCAGCAGCTTAGGGACTTTACTTTACTACAACGAGCAGTACTTC. Its translation is CASSLGTLLYYNEQYF.

This clonotype was observed at least ten times. V gene TRBV3-1 combines with J gene TRBJ2-3; TRBD2 agrees at 7 bases. The germline gives CDR1 LGHDT, CDR2 YNNKEL (reference sequence). CDR3 length: 16 amino acids. The V segment lost 0 bases and the J segment 6 bases; nucleotides outside the gene matches: 9. The CDR3 nucleotides are TGTGCCAGCAGCCAAGATTGGGCGGGAGCAGAGGATACGCAGTATTTT. It yields the protein CASSQDWAGAEDTQYF.

This clonotype was recorded at least ten times. The gene calls are TRBV6-5 and TRBJ2-1; D possibly uses TRBD1 or TRBD2 (5 bases each). CDR3 size: 14 residues. Trimming shortened V by 0 bases and J by 7 bases, and 10 bases separated the two germline ends. Germline loops: CDR1 MNHEY, CDR2 SVGAGI. The CDR3 is CASSYSRGKNEQFF. The CDR3 DNA follows: TGTGCCAGCAGTTACTCGAGGGGTAAGAATGAGCAGTTCTTC.

This clonotype was seen at least ten times. The CDR3 reads CSASGSSSYNEQFF. In DNA form, the CDR3 reads TGCAGTGCTAGCGGGAGTTCCTCCTACAATGAGCAGTTCTTC. This chain links TRBV20-1 with TRBJ2-1, with D possibly being TRBD2 (6 bases). Trimming shortened V by 3 bases and J by 0 bases, and 9 bases separated the two germline ends. This CDR3 has 14 amino acids. Germline loops: CDR1 DFQATT, CDR2 SNEGSKA (reference sequence).

This clonotype occurred many times. The junction and the germline gene differ at one end; a read error may be behind it. This sequence joins TRBV15 and TRBJ2-1; 7 nucleotides align to TRBD2. Germline CDR1 LNHNV, CDR2 YYDKDF (reference sequence). The CDR3 is 15 residues long. CDR3 amino acids: CATSRTSSIYDEQFF. The CDR3 DNA reads TGTGCCACCAGCAGGACTAGCTCAATCTACGATGAGCAGTTCTTC.

For the CDR3, the DNA is TGTGCCAGCAGTTTCATGGGCTACGAGCAGTACTTC. Residues: CASSFMGYEQYF. V usage is TRBV12-3 or TRBV12-4 and J usage is TRBJ2-7, with D hard to call. CDR3 length equals 12 residues. The V and J ends lost 3 bases and 3 bases respectively, with 6 bases between them.

V usage is TRBV21-1 and J usage is TRBJ2-7. TRBV21-1 is a listed pseudogene. There are 13 residues in the CDR3. The CDR3 DNA reads TGTGCCAGCAGCAAAGGGGGCCCCGACGAGCAGTACTTC. It specifies CASSKGGPDEQYF.

J is TRBJ2-7 and V is TRBV3-1; D could derive from TRBD1 or TRBD2 (5 bases each). The germline V gene encodes CDR1 LGHDT and CDR2 YNNKEL (reference sequence). Trimming took off 3 bases at V and 3 bases at J, with 18 bases between the two ends. This CDR3 is built from 16 residues. The CDR3 DNA reads TGTGCCAGCAGCCACCAAAGCGGACGACAGATCTACGAGCAGTACTTC. Its protein product is CASSHQSGRQIYEQYF.

This chain joins TRBV28 and TRBJ2-5; D call uncertain. The CDR3 covers 13 residues. Trimming cost V 6 bases and J 5 bases, with 13 bases left between them. CDR1 and CDR2 (germline): MDHEN, SYDVKM. The CDR3: CASSRYGRETQYF. CDR3 DNA: TGTGCCAGCAGCCGATACGGGCGGGAGACCCAGTACTTC.

The chain employs TRBV5-5 and TRBJ2-7; D might be TRBD1 (5 bases). This CDR3 comprises 12 residues. The V and J ends lost 3 bases and 9 bases respectively, with 13 bases between them. Germline V CDR1 and CDR2: SGHKS, YYEKEE (reference sequence). This CDR3 is CASSSTIGVQYF. The CDR3, as DNA: TGTGCCAGCAGCTCCACCATAGGGGTGCAGTACTTC.

This clonotype was detected many times. The chain employs TRBV20-1 and TRBJ2-1; TRBD2 matches 10 bases. Germline assignment: CDR1 DFQATT and CDR2 SNEGSKA (reference sequence). The CDR3 sequence is 14 residues long. Losses at the gene ends were 6 bases for V and 5 bases for J; bases not matched to a gene: 7. The CDR3 loop is CSASSGRSHNEQFF. CDR3 nucleotides: TGCAGTGCGAGTAGCGGGAGGTCCCACAATGAGCAGTTCTTC.